This entry describes one T cell receptor (beta chain). The target antigen is unknown. The sample originates from a study of cytomegalovirus exposure and HLA in healthy donors. Trimming cost V 4 bases and J 7 bases, with 21 bases left between them. Per germline, CDR1 SGDLS and CDR2 YYNGEE. The CDR3 covers 17 residues. Study-wide results and caveats: It was 150 to 200 TCR beta chains that were listed as cytomegalovirus-associated. In a later analysis, a missense DCLRE1C variant was linked to TCR beta V- and J-gene trimming. Association of 16,951 TCR beta sequences with HLA alleles was found at 0.05 false discovery rate in a later analysis.

Amplification used 60 Vbeta primers and 13 Jbeta primers. Repertoires were generated with immunoSEQ multiplex PCR, while TCRdb's copy carries only in-frame clones and drops some. The sample includes around 100,000 clones. The TCR comes from a man aged 40-50 years in good health and CMV-seronegative. Sequenced sample: PBMCs. The chain has TRBV9 and TRBJ1-6; tentatively, D is TRBD1 (6 bases). The CDR3: CASSSGGPEAWNSPLHF. The DNA of the CDR3 is TGTGCCAGCAGCTCGGGGGGCCCAGAGGCTTGGAATTCACCCCTCCACTTT.